This T cell receptor (beta chain) was observed in a study of CD8 T cells in Susac syndrome. Study-level information: Blood was drawn from patients with Susac syndrome. At that point, they were therapy-naive, on corticosteroids, or on intravenous immunoglobulin alone. Notes on the study in general: Only a relatively small number of individuals were included in the TCR sequencing and HLA analysis.

Random hexamers served to reverse transcribe roughly 0.45 to 1 ug RNA. Amplification of TCR beta CDR3 was carried out by immunoSEQ multiplex PCR, which covered 54 Vbeta and 13 Jbeta segments. One entry per CDR3 protein, called by TCRdb with MiXCR from the immunoSEQ multiplex PCR reads. The sample records about 240,000 distinct CDR3 sequences, around 96% being singletons. Concerning this clonotype: Its antigen is still unknown.

The CDR3 has 14 residues. The V and J ends lost 5 bases and 7 bases respectively, with 17 bases between them. CDR1 is DFQATT and CDR2 is SNEGSKA in the germline V gene (reference sequence). Patients with Susac syndrome fulfilled recently defined diagnostic criteria for definite or probable disease. V gene TRBV20-1 combines with J gene TRBJ1-4, with D perhaps TRBD1 (5 bases). The source material was CD4+ T cells from PBMCs. The sequence was obtained from a human donor with Susac syndrome. The CDR3 DNA reads as TGCAGTGCTGGCGACAGAAGGAGAACTGAAAAACTGTTTTTT. It yields the protein CSAGDRRRTEKLFF.